This T cell receptor (beta chain) was sequenced for a study of PD-1 blockade in mismatch repair-deficient tumors. Note on this clone: What it binds is not known.

Libraries were prepared by immunoSEQ multiplex PCR; TCRdb keeps only in-frame clonotypes and omits some of them. The sample shows some 100,000 clones, 82% of them seen only once. Overall study results and limits: Rapid post-treatment expansion, then contraction, generally preceding radiologic response, marked tumor-resident clones.

There are 14 residues in the CDR3. Per the germline V gene, CDR1 is SGHRS and CDR2 is YFSETQ. Trimming removed 2 bases from V and 5 bases from J, with 14 bases in between. The sequence came from an adult with mismatch repair-deficient cancer. This sample comprised peripheral blood, obtained around 8 months after starting pembrolizumab. The rearrangement links TRBV5-1 to TRBJ2-7; D might be TRBD1 (6 bases). CDR3 bases: TGCGCCAGCAGCTTCCTCTGGGGGCGCGACGAGCAGTACTTC. It specifies CASSFLWGRDEQYF.